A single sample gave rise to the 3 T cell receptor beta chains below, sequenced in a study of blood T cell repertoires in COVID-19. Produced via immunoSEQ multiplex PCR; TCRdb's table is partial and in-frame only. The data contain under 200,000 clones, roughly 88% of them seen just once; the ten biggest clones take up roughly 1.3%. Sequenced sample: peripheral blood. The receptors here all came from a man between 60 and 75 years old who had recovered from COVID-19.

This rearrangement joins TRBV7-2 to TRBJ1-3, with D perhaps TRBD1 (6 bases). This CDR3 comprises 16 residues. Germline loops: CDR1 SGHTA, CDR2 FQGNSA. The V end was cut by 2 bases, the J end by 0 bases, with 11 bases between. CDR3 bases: TGTGCCAGCAGCTTAACAGGGTCACACTCTGGAAACACCATATATTTT. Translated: CASSLTGSHSGNTIYF.

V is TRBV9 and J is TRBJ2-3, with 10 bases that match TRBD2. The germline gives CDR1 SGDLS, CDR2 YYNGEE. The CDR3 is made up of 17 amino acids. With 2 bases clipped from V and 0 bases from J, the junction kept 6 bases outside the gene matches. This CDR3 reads CASSVRAGGVSTDTQYF. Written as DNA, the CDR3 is TGTGCCAGCAGCGTGCGAGCGGGGGGGGTTAGCACAGATACGCAGTATTTT.

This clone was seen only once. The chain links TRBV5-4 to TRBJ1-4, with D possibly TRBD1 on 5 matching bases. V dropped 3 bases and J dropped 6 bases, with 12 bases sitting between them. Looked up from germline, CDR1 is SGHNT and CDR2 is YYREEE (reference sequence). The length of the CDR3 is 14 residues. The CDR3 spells CASSSPGGDEKLFF. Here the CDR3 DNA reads TGTGCCAGCAGCTCTCCCGGGGGGGATGAAAAACTGTTTTTT.